The rows below give T cell receptor beta chains drawn from one sample of a study of blood T cell repertoires in COVID-19. This table comes from immunoSEQ multiplex PCR, and its TCRdb copy is limited to in-frame clones, with some not included. This sample has about 200,000 clones, with 80% to 90% found just once. Source material: peripheral blood. These receptors were taken from a woman aged 70-85 years with acute or convalescent COVID-19. Each CDR3 is given with its conserved first and last residue. Each record gives: V gene, J gene, D gene, clone size, CDR3 DNA, CDR3 protein. The D gene is left open where the match is weak. Size tells how often a clone was seen (once, few, many) or the class of an expanded clone, and some rows leave it out.

>TRBV28|TRBJ1-2|TRBD1|NA
TGTGCCAGCAGTTTTATTGGACAGGGATACGGCTACACCTTC
CASSFIGQGYGYTF
>TRBV7-9|TRBJ2-5|NA|NA
TGTGCCAGCAGCTCACAGAAGTACCAAGAGACCCAGTACTTC
CASSSQKYQETQYF
>TRBV25-1|TRBJ1-1|NA|NA
TGTGCCAGCAGTGAATTAAAGGGGTCGAACACTGAAGCTTTCTTT
CASSELKGSNTEAFF
>TRBV5-4|TRBJ1-2|TRBD1|NA
TGTGCCAGCAGCTTGCAGGGGGACAGGGGGCTTCAGGGCTACACCTTC
CASSLQGDRGLQGYTF
>TRBV9|TRBJ2-7|TRBD2|NA
TGTGCCAGCAGCGTAGTAGCGGGAGGGTTCCACGAGCAGTACTTC
CASSVVAGGFHEQYF
>TRBV7-2|TRBJ2-7|TRBD1|NA
TGTGCCAGCAGCTTGCGGACAGGGTCCTACGAGCAGTACTTC
CASSLRTGSYEQYF
>TRBV11-2|TRBJ2-1|TRBD1|NA
TGTGCCAGCAGCTTAAGACAGGGTAGCTACAATGAGCAGTTCTTC
CASSLRQGSYNEQFF
>TRBV19|TRBJ2-7|TRBD1|NA
TGTGCCAGTAGAGGGTTACGGACAGGTCGCTACGAGCAGTACTTC
CASRGLRTGRYEQYF
>TRBV28|TRBJ1-1|NA|few
TGTGCCAGCAGTTTAAGCCCGGGTCTCGGTCGGGGCACTGAAGCTTTCTTT
CASSLSPGLGRGTEAFF
>TRBV5-1|TRBJ2-7|TRBD2|few
TGCGCCAGCAGCCGGACTAGCGGGGTCTCCTACGAGCAGTACTTC
CASSRTSGVSYEQYF
>TRBV7-6|TRBJ2-7|TRBD2|NA
TGTGCCAGCAGCTTAGCTGGGACTAGCGGGAACCCCTACGAGCAGTACTTC
CASSLAGTSGNPYEQYF
>TRBV7-9|TRBJ2-3|NA|NA
TGTGCCAGCAGCCCACGACAGCGATGGGATACGCAGTATTTT
CASSPRQRWDTQYF
>TRBV19|TRBJ1-2|NA|NA
TGTGCCAGTAGTGAACAGGTCCTCTATGGCTACACCTTC
CASSEQVLYGYTF
>TRBV18|TRBJ2-2|NA|NA
TGTGCCAGCTCACCAGGGTTGACAGGCGCCACCGGGGAGCTGTTTTTT
CASSPGLTGATGELFF
>TRBV2|TRBJ1-2|NA|NA
TGTGCCAGCAGTGAAGTGGGAGCATCCTATGGCTACACCTTC
CASSEVGASYGYTF
>TRBV18|TRBJ1-5|TRBD1|few
TGTGCCAGCTCACCCGGGACAGTCGATCAGCCCCAGCATTTT
CASSPGTVDQPQHF
>TRBV10-2|TRBJ1-5|TRBD1|once
TGCGCCAGCAGACCCACCGGGACAGGGATGCGGGGCAATCAGCCCCAGCATTTT
CASRPTGTGMRGNQPQHF